This is a list of T cell receptor beta chains from one sample in a study of shared clonotypes between healthy human individuals. TCRdb's table, derived via immunoSEQ multiplex PCR, lists solely in-frame clones and lacks some. In the table there are about 2.4 million clones, 93% of which are singletons. Sequences were obtained from naive CD4+ T cells from PBMCs. All receptors derive from a young man in good health. Some clones in this sample may be carry-over from other donors' samples. CDR3s include the opening cysteine and the closing phenylalanine or tryptophan. The D gene is left open where the match is weak. Size is stated for part of the rows, as once, few or many counts, or as a class when the clone is expanded.

D	J	size	V	CDR3	DNA
TRBD2	TRBJ2-5	.	TRBV11-2	CASSLRTSGGPQETQYF	TGTGCCAGCAGCCTTAGGACTAGCGGGGGACCACAAGAGACCCAGTACTTC
.	TRBJ1-4	.	TRBV6-1	CASRAAGWGLFF	TGTGCCAGCAGGGCAGCAGGGTGGGGACTGTTTTTT
.	TRBJ2-7	.	TRBV7-8	CASLQSDREVWGYEQYF	TGTGCCAGCCTTCAAAGTGACAGGGAGGTTTGGGGATACGAGCAGTACTTC
.	TRBJ1-2	.	TRBV28	CASTDSQGYTF	TGTGCCAGCACGGACTCGCAAGGCTACACCTTC
TRBD1	TRBJ2-2	once	TRBV27	CASRTPRTGTGELFF	TGTGCCAGCCGAACGCCTAGGACAGGCACCGGGGAGCTGTTTTTT
.	TRBJ2-1	.	TRBV6-4	CASSPTRMGVGEQFF	TGTGCCAGCAGTCCAACAAGGATGGGTGTCGGTGAGCAGTTCTTC
.	TRBJ2-3	few	TRBV5-6	CASSAHGTGEDTQYF	TGTGCCAGCAGCGCCCATGGGACGGGTGAAGATACGCAGTATTTT
.	TRBJ2-1	.	TRBV5-4	CASSLSLAEGYNEQFF	TGTGCCAGCAGCTTGTCCTTGGCCGAGGGGTACAATGAGCAGTTCTTC
.	TRBJ2-5	.	TRBV9	CASSVTYFRDTDQEKTQYF	TGTGCCAGCAGCGTAACCTATTTCCGGGACACTGACCAAGAGAAGACCCAGTACTTC
.	TRBJ1-5	.	TRBV6-6	CASSYHPDQPQHF	TGTGCCAGCAGTTACCATCCAGATCAGCCCCAGCATTTT
TRBD2	TRBJ2-2	.	TRBV28	CASTTPRASGIRELFF	TGTGCCAGCACCACACCTCGGGCTAGCGGGATTCGGGAGCTGTTTTTT
TRBD1	TRBJ1-5	.	TRBV5-8	CASSLRQGNQPQHF	TGTGCCAGCAGCCTGCGACAGGGGAATCAGCCCCAGCATTTT
.	TRBJ2-3	.	TRBV5-1	CASSPPGPRGTDTQYF	TGCGCCAGCAGCCCCCCGGGACCGAGGGGCACAGATACGCAGTATTTT
TRBD2	TRBJ2-1	.	TRBV18	CASSPIYLGVAGLNEQFF	TGTGCCAGCTCACCTATCTATTTGGGGGTAGCGGGACTTAATGAGCAGTTCTTC
TRBD1	TRBJ2-7	.	TRBV28	CASSYTSDRGHYEQYF	TGTGCCAGCAGCTACACCTCTGACAGGGGGCACTACGAGCAGTACTTC
TRBD1	TRBJ2-3	.	TRBV5-1	CASSQLEQGASQGTQYF	TGCGCCAGCAGCCAGCTAGAACAGGGGGCGTCCCAGGGGACGCAGTATTTT
TRBD1	TRBJ2-3	.	TRBV11-3	CASSWGQGVTDTQYF	TGTGCCAGCAGCTGGGGACAGGGGGTCACAGATACGCAGTATTTT
.	TRBJ1-1	.	TRBV7-3	CASSLSQGLNTEAFF	TGTGCCAGCAGCTTATCCCAGGGCTTGAACACTGAAGCTTTCTTT
TRBD2	TRBJ2-7	.	TRBV5-4	CASSSLAGESYEQYF	TGTGCCAGCAGCAGCCTAGCGGGAGAAAGCTACGAGCAGTACTTC
.	TRBJ1-1	.	TRBV19	CASSIGGGGQQAFF	TGTGCCAGTAGTATCGGAGGTGGGGGACAACAAGCTTTCTTT
.	TRBJ2-7	few	TRBV5-8	CASSLGTWTSYEQYF	TGTGCCAGCAGCTTGGGGACATGGACCTCCTACGAGCAGTACTTC
.	TRBJ1-1	.	TRBV25-1	CASSAAALGTEAFF	TGTGCCAGCAGTGCTGCCGCTTTGGGCACTGAAGCTTTCTTT
TRBD2	TRBJ2-3	.	TRBV5-1	CASSLAPLSGITDTQYF	TGCGCCAGCAGCTTGGCCCCCCTTAGCGGGATCACAGATACGCAGTATTTT
.	TRBJ2-2	.	TRBV7-2	CASSAHRVTGELFF	TGTGCCAGCAGCGCCCACAGGGTCACCGGGGAGCTGTTTTTT
TRBD1	TRBJ1-4	.	TRBV6-5	CASRAGGGNEKLFF	TGTGCCAGCAGAGCAGGGGGAGGTAATGAAAAACTGTTTTTT
.	TRBJ2-7	once	TRBV6-1	CASSEMRERAREQYF	TGTGCCAGCAGTGAAATGAGGGAACGGGCGAGAGAGCAGTACTTC
.	TRBJ2-1	.	TRBV11-2	CASSRGTSAYNEQFF	TGTGCCAGCAGCCGAGGGACGAGCGCCTACAATGAGCAGTTCTTC
.	TRBJ2-3	.	TRBV25-1	CASDYSGDTQYF	TGTGCCAGCGATTACAGCGGGGATACGCAGTATTTT
.	TRBJ2-4	.	TRBV6-5	CASSWTVQAKNIQYF	TGTGCCAGCAGTTGGACGGTCCAAGCCAAAAACATTCAGTACTTC
TRBD2	TRBJ2-1	.	TRBV6-5	CASSPQASGSYEQFF	TGTGCCAGCAGTCCCCAGGCTAGCGGGAGTTATGAGCAGTTCTTC
.	TRBJ1-1	.	TRBV5-1	CASSPLAGPVNTEAFF	TGCGCCAGCAGCCCATTAGCAGGACCTGTGAACACTGAAGCTTTCTTT
.	TRBJ1-1	.	TRBV28	CASSLGVVRKPFLEAFF	TGTGCCAGCAGTTTAGGGGTTGTAAGGAAGCCCTTCCTTGAAGCTTTCTTT
TRBD2	TRBJ2-1	.	TRBV5-1	CASSLWGDSWTSGNLDEQFF	TGCGCCAGCAGCTTGTGGGGTGACAGCTGGACTAGCGGGAATTTGGATGAGCAGTTCTTC
.	TRBJ2-7	.	TRBV9	CASSARPSLSYEQYF	TGTGCCAGCAGCGCGCGGCCCTCCCTCTCCTACGAGCAGTACTTC
TRBD1	TRBJ2-2	.	TRBV5-1	CASSLVGQGAGGELFF	TGCGCCAGCAGCTTGGTCGGACAGGGGGCAGGTGGGGAGCTGTTTTTT